The 26 T cell receptor beta chains below were found in one sample sequenced in a study of a mutant IDH1 vaccine in newly diagnosed glioma. Time point here: week 35, safety follow-up. Every vaccination contained 300 ug of the mutant IDH1 20-mer peptide and was paired with topical imiquimod. Produced via immunoSEQ multiplex PCR; TCRdb's table is partial and in-frame only. The top ten hold more than 2% of the sample, which has roughly 49,000 clones, 85% to 95% seen once. Their recognized antigens are unknown. The material was PBMCs, obtained from a glioma patient whose treatment included an IDH1 peptide vaccine. These receptors all come from a man over 45 with glioma.

The CDR3 reads CSARVDEQFF. Written as DNA, the CDR3 is TGCAGTGCTAGAGTAGATGAGCAGTTCTTC. This chain uses TRBV20-1 with TRBJ2-1; D ambiguous. Germline V lookup: CDR1 DFQATT, CDR2 SNEGSKA (reference sequence). The CDR3 has 10 residues. V gave up 1 base and J gave up 8 bases, with 3 bases separating them.

This sequence joins TRBV14 and TRBJ2-1; possible D gene TRBD1, 5 bases. V was pared by 1 base and J by 8 bases, with 15 bases between. CDR1 and CDR2 from the germline V gene are SGHDN and FVKESK. The CDR3 is 15 residues long. CDR3 in DNA: TGTGCCAGCAGCCAAGTTCCTAGTGGACAAGATGAGCAGTTCTTC. Its translation is CASSQVPSGQDEQFF.

The chain couples TRBV28 to TRBJ2-1; possibly TRBD2 for D (6 bases). CDR1 MDHEN and CDR2 SYDVKM come from the germline V gene. V was shortened by 4 bases and J by 8 bases, with 9 bases between the two germline ends. The length of the CDR3 is 12 residues. CDR3 amino acids: CASSWGVHEQFF. The CDR3 nucleotides are TGTGCCAGCAGTTGGGGGGTCCATGAGCAGTTCTTC.

The chain uses TRBV7-2 and TRBJ1-1; the match to TRBD1 covers 7 bases. Looked up from germline, CDR1 is SGHTA and CDR2 is FQGNSA. Germline trimming cut 7 bases from V and 2 bases from J; bases unmatched to any gene: 10. The CDR3 spans 15 residues. The CDR3: CASTQFRDRNTEAFF. Written as DNA, the CDR3 is TGTGCCAGCACCCAATTCCGGGACAGAAACACTGAAGCTTTCTTT.

The chain recombines TRBV11-2 with TRBJ2-7, with 11 bases lining up with TRBD2. The germline V gene has CDR1 SGHAT and CDR2 FQNNGV. The CDR3 runs to 15 residues. J lost 3 bases, V lost 5 bases, and 6 bases had no gene match. The CDR3 nucleotides are TGTGCCAGCAGCCCCCCGGGACTAGCGGACTACGAGCAGTACTTC. This translates into CASSPPGLADYEQYF.

The V call is TRBV21-1, the J call TRBJ2-7. TRBV21-1 is labeled a pseudogene. This CDR3 comprises 15 residues. The CDR3 DNA follows: TGTGCCAGCAGCAAAGAAGCAGTACACTCCTACGAGCAGTACTTC. Protein: CASSKEAVHSYEQYF.

V is TRBV7-9 and J is TRBJ1-1; TRBD1 agrees at 9 bases. Germline V lookup: CDR1 SEHNR, CDR2 FQNEAQ (reference sequence). The CDR3 is 17 amino acids. Trimming removed 4 bases from V and 4 bases from J; junction bases left unmatched: 13. CDR3 in DNA: TGTGCCAGCAGCTGGGGCACGGGACAGGGAGAAGTCACTGAAGCTTTCTTT. It encodes CASSWGTGQGEVTEAFF. The variable domain in full, completed from reference TRBV7-9 and TRBJ1-1, reads DTGVSQNPRHKITKRGQNVTFRCDPISEHNRLYWYRQTLGQGPEFLTYFQNEAQLEKSRLLSDRFSAERPKGSFSTLEIQRTEQGDSAMYLCASSWGTGQGEVTEAFFGQGTRLTVV.

V is TRBV6-1 and J is TRBJ2-3; 7 positions match TRBD2. CDR1 MNHNS and CDR2 SASEGT come from the germline V gene. The CDR3 is made up of 13 amino acids. With V trimmed by 7 bases and J by 6 bases, 7 bases remained unmatched. Here the CDR3 DNA reads TGTGCCAGCACCGGACTAGAAAGGGATACGCAGTATTTT. It encodes CASTGLERDTQYF.

This clone appeared once. The chain carries TRBV15 and TRBJ2-3; no definite D call. The CDR3 consists of 17 residues. Trimming stripped 0 bases from V and 0 bases from J, with 13 bases between. Germline V gene sequence: CDR1 LNHNV, CDR2 YYDKDF (reference sequence). CDR3 region: CATSRDRSRISTDTQYF. The CDR3 region has the DNA TGTGCCACCAGCAGAGATCGGTCGCGGATAAGCACAGATACGCAGTATTTT.

The chain couples TRBV7-8 to TRBJ1-5; a weak D match, TRBD1 (5 bases). The CDR3 spans 16 residues. In germline, CDR1 is SGHVS, CDR2 FQNEAQ. Trimming removed 5 bases from V and 7 bases from J, with 21 bases in between. The CDR3 bases are TGTGCCAGCAGCCGCTCCGTGGGGGAAATGAGGCAGCCCCAGCATTTT. The encoded protein is CASSRSVGEMRQPQHF.

The V gene is TRBV27, the J gene TRBJ2-7; no reliable D call. Trimming pared 5 bases from V and 7 bases from J, leaving 9 bases between. The germline gives CDR1 MNHEY, CDR2 SMNVEV (reference sequence). This CDR3 region has 11 residues. CDR3 loop: CASSPIVEQYF. The DNA of the CDR3 is TGTGCCAGCAGTCCGATTGTGGAGCAGTACTTC.

The gene calls are TRBV14 and TRBJ2-5; tentatively, D is TRBD2 (7 bases). Germline V gene lookup returns CDR1 SGHDN and CDR2 FVKESK. V shed 1 base and J shed 5 bases, with 11 bases lying between them. This CDR3 is built from 14 residues. CDR3 protein: CASSQAGGLETQYF. The CDR3 bases are TGTGCCAGCAGCCAAGCGGGGGGCTTGGAGACCCAGTACTTC.

The rearrangement joins TRBV4-1 to TRBJ2-1; D is unresolved. V lost 0 bases to trimming and J lost 8 bases, with 14 bases between them. CDR3 size: 15 residues. Germline CDR1 is MGHRA and CDR2 is YSYEKL. CDR3 coding DNA: TGCGCCAGCAGCCAAGACCCGCTGACGGCCCATGAGCAGTTCTTC. This encodes CASSQDPLTAHEQFF.

The rearrangement links TRBV2 to TRBJ2-5; D call uncertain. The CDR3 extends over 15 amino acids. V dropped 7 bases and J dropped 1 base, with 16 bases sitting between them. Looked up from germline, CDR1 is SNHLY and CDR2 is FYNNEI. CDR3 loop: CASTRHTTPQETQYF. The CDR3 DNA sequence: TGTGCCAGCACGCGCCACACCACCCCCCAAGAGACCCAGTACTTC.

The chain recombines TRBV7-9 with TRBJ1-1; the match to TRBD1 covers 12 bases. V lost 0 bases and J lost 10; bases outside the gene matches: 9. Germline V gives CDR1 SEHNR, CDR2 FQNEAQ (reference sequence). The CDR3 length is 16 residues. The CDR3 reads CASSLAGTGGIYLAFF. As DNA, the CDR3 is TGTGCCAGCAGCTTAGCCGGGACAGGGGGCATCTATTTAGCTTTCTTT.

The rearrangement uses TRBV5-6 and TRBJ1-6; D call uncertain. Per germline, CDR1 SGHDT and CDR2 YYEEEE. Trimming stripped 4 bases from V and 11 bases from J, with 13 bases between. There are 13 residues in the CDR3. The CDR3 here is CASSQRRSAPLHF. For the CDR3, the DNA is TGTGCCAGCAGCCAGCGGCGTTCGGCACCCCTCCACTTT.

The chain carries TRBV27 and TRBJ1-1, with 7 bases lining up with TRBD1. The CDR3 has 14 amino acids. In germline, CDR1 is MNHEY, CDR2 SMNVEV (reference sequence). After removal of 5 bases from V and 4 bases from J, the junction contained 7 bases not matched to a gene. Here the CDR3 DNA reads TGTGCCAGCAGTCCGCGACAGGGAAGCACTGAAGCTTTCTTT. It is translated as CASSPRQGSTEAFF.

The rearrangement joins TRBV27 to TRBJ1-5, with 9 bases fitting TRBD1. CDR1 MNHEY and CDR2 SMNVEV come from the germline V gene (reference sequence). J lost 4 bases, V lost 10 bases, and 8 bases had no gene match. The CDR3 contains 14 residues. In nucleotides, the CDR3 is TGTGCCACCGGGGACAGGGTGAAGAATCAGCCCCAGCATTTT. Translating gives CATGDRVKNQPQHF.

J is TRBJ2-3 and V is TRBV4-2, with 11 bases matching TRBD2. V was clipped by 0 bases and J by 4 bases; unmatched bases: 9. This CDR3 is 18 amino acids long. Germline lookup yields CDR1 LGHNA and CDR2 YNFKEQ. CDR3 sequence: CASSQDKTSGSRSDTQYF. CDR3 in DNA: TGTGCCAGCAGCCAAGATAAAACTAGCGGGAGTAGGTCAGATACGCAGTATTTT.

The chain recombines TRBV19 with TRBJ1-5, with D perhaps TRBD1 (6 bases). This CDR3 spans 18 amino acids. Deletions cut 3 bases from V and 1 base from J, with 19 bases between. Per germline, CDR1 LNHDA and CDR2 SQIVND (reference sequence). The CDR3 DNA reads TGTGCCAGTAGTATGGGTACTTTGACTCAGGGGAGCAATCAGCCCCAGCATTTT. Protein sequence: CASSMGTLTQGSNQPQHF.

V gene TRBV19 combines with J gene TRBJ2-6, with D possibly matching TRBD2 (6 bases). The CDR3 has 18 residues. CDR1 and CDR2 (germline): LNHDA, SQIVND (reference sequence). The germline V and J ends were trimmed by 4 bases and 0 bases, with 16 bases remaining between them. Here the CDR3 DNA reads TGTGCCAGTAGTAGCCCTTGGGGGGAAATCTCTGGGGCCAACGTCCTGACTTTC. It yields the protein CASSSPWGEISGANVLTF.

This rearrangement joins TRBV11-3 to TRBJ2-7; no clear D gene. The V gene's germline CDR1 is SGHNT and CDR2 YENEEA. V lost 4 bases and J 7 bases, leaving 5 bases between the germline ends. The CDR3 has 10 residues. This CDR3 reads CASSSREQYF. DNA for the CDR3: TGTGCCAGCAGCTCCAGGGAGCAGTACTTC.

The chain is built from TRBV14 and TRBJ2-1; D is possibly TRBD1 (6 bases). The CDR3 is made up of 17 amino acids. V was clipped by 0 bases and J by 8 bases, with 20 bases between them. The germline CDR1 and CDR2 sequences are SGHDN and FVKESK. As DNA, the CDR3 is TGTGCCAGCAGCCAAGATAAGGGCAGGGGAGATCTGGATGAGCAGTTCTTC. It encodes CASSQDKGRGDLDEQFF.

This clone was seen a single time. The chain joins TRBV18 to TRBJ2-3; a possible D gene is TRBD2 (6 bases). The CDR3 is made up of 15 amino acids. The ends were cut back, 3 bases at V and 3 bases at J, with 13 bases in the middle. The V gene's germline CDR1 is KGHSH and CDR2 LQKENI. The CDR3 region is CASSPGRGLTDTQYF. The CDR3 nucleotides read TGTGCCAGCTCACCGGGGCGGGGTCTTACAGATACGCAGTATTTT.

The chain joins TRBV6-6 to TRBJ1-1, with 9 nucleotides matching TRBD1. The CDR3 runs to 14 residues. Trimming at V came to 5 bases and at J to 10 bases, leaving 11 bases not matched to a gene. CDR1 MNHNY and CDR2 SVGAGI come from the germline V gene (reference sequence). The CDR3 coding sequence is TGTGCCAGCAGTCCCCCAGGACAGGGGATTCGAGCTTTCTTT. Amino acid sequence: CASSPPGQGIRAFF.

The V call is TRBV5-4, the J call TRBJ1-2; 8 bases map to TRBD1. Germline-derived CDR1 and CDR2 are SGHNT and YYREEE (reference sequence). The J segment lost 4 bases and the V segment lost 4 bases, leaving 6 bases of the junction unmatched. There are 14 residues in the CDR3. Written as DNA, the CDR3 is TGTGCCAGCAGCGCCCCCGACAGGGGCTATGGCTACACCTTC. The encoded protein is CASSAPDRGYGYTF.